The rows below give T cell receptor beta chains drawn from one sample of a study of siplizumab effects on memory and regulatory T cells. Clones were sequenced by immunoSEQ multiplex PCR, and TCRdb holds only the in-frame ones, with some missing. The table shows about 97,000 clones, with 92% occurring only once. The sample consisted of CD4+ T cells sorted from blood. All receptors derive from a human donor in good health. Each CDR3 is given with its conserved first and last residue. D genes are given only for firm matches. Only part of the rows carry a size: once, few, many, or a class if the clone is expanded.

D	V	J	size	CDR3	DNA
TRBD2	TRBV9	TRBJ2-7	NA	CASSPGGGFSEQYF	TGTGCCAGCAGCCCGGGGGGAGGATTTAGCGAGCAGTACTTC
NA	TRBV11-2	TRBJ1-1	NA	CASSPTISSVNTEAFF	TGTGCCAGCAGCCCAACCATCTCCTCGGTGAACACTGAAGCTTTCTTT
NA	TRBV2	TRBJ1-1	once	CASSRGRVGVSLNTEAFF	TGTGCCAGCAGTAGGGGACGGGTCGGGGTATCGTTGAACACTGAAGCTTTCTTT
TRBD2	TRBV7-3	TRBJ2-6	NA	CASSPGLAGVPGANVLTF	TGTGCCAGCAGCCCAGGACTAGCGGGAGTTCCTGGGGCCAACGTCCTGACTTTC
TRBD1	TRBV6-5	TRBJ1-1	NA	CASSSGGMNTEAFF	TGTGCCAGCAGTTCAGGGGGCATGAACACTGAAGCTTTCTTT
NA	TRBV2	TRBJ2-1	NA	CASSVQEGTYNEQFF	TGTGCCAGCAGTGTTCAGGAGGGGACCTACAATGAGCAGTTCTTC
NA	TRBV6-1	TRBJ1-1	NA	CASRERQQMNTEAFF	TGTGCCAGCAGGGAGCGGCAACAAATGAACACTGAAGCTTTCTTT
TRBD2	TRBV6-6	TRBJ2-1	NA	CASSWTSGSNEQFF	TGTGCCAGCAGCTGGACTAGCGGGAGCAATGAGCAGTTCTTC
TRBD2	TRBV6-4	TRBJ2-1	NA	CASKAGVNYNEQFF	TGTGCCAGCAAAGCGGGAGTTAACTACAATGAGCAGTTCTTC
NA	TRBV11-2	TRBJ1-3	NA	CASSQHNSGNTIYF	TGTGCCAGCAGCCAACACAACTCTGGAAACACCATATATTTT
NA	TRBV29-1	TRBJ1-4	few	CSVTLQASWEKLFF	TGCAGCGTCACGTTACAGGCCAGTTGGGAAAAACTGTTTTTT
NA	TRBV28	TRBJ1-1	NA	CASSSRTRRNTEAFF	TGTGCCAGCAGTAGCCGGACCCGCCGAAACACTGAAGCTTTCTTT
NA	TRBV7-9	TRBJ1-1	NA	CASIPRQGPRGTEAFF	TGTGCCAGCATCCCCCGTCAGGGTCCGAGAGGGACTGAAGCTTTCTTT